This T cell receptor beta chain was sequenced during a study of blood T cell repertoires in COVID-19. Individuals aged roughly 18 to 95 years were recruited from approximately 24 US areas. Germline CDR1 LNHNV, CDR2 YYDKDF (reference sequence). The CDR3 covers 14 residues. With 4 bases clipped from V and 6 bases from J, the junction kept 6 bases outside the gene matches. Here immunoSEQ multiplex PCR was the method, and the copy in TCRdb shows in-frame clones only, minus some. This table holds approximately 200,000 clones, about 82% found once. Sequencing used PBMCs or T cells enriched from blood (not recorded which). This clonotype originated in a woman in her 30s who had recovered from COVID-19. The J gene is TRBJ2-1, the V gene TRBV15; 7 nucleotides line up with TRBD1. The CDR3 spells CATSKYRGPNEQFF. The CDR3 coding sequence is TGTGCCACCAGCAAATACAGGGGACCCAATGAGCAGTTCTTC.